What follows are 21 T cell receptor beta chains derived from one specimen sequenced in a study of beta chain features in type 1 diabetes. Study-wide findings and caveats: Patients with Type 1 diabetes showed moderately but significantly shorter TCRB CDR3s in all four CD4+ subsets.

Their antigens remain unidentified. The whole isolated RNA underwent reverse transcription, so sequencing captured expressed TCRB transcripts. Method: immunoSEQ multiplex PCR; TCRdb's copy keeps in-frame clones and lacks some. The table shows 640,000 or so clones, with around 15% occurring only once. Sequenced: naive CD4+ T cells from blood. Every receptor here comes from a man between 18 and 35 years old with type 1 diabetes.

This clone was seen more than once but under ten times. The chain joins TRBV2 to TRBJ2-7; 7 bases fit TRBD1. The germline CDR1 and CDR2 sequences are SNHLY and FYNNEI. The J segment lost 3 bases and the V segment lost 8 bases, leaving 10 bases of the junction unmatched. The CDR3 consists of 14 residues. This CDR3 reads CASVENGDSYEQYF. CDR3 sequence (DNA): TGTGCCAGCGTCGAAAACGGGGACAGCTACGAGCAGTACTTC. The whole variable domain, remainder taken from reference TRBV2 and TRBJ2-7, is EPEVTQTPSHQVTQMGQEVILRCVPISNHLYFYWYRQILGQKVEFLVSFYNNEISEKSEIFDDQFSVERPDGSNFTLKIRSTKLEDSAMYFCASVENGDSYEQYFGPGTRLTVT.

This chain uses TRBV29-1 with TRBJ2-1; D is unclear. CDR1 and CDR2 (germline): SQVTM, ANQGSEA. Trimming shortened V by 4 bases and J by 2 bases, and 15 bases separated the two germline ends. This CDR3 comprises 15 residues. CDR3 nucleotide sequence: TGCAGCGTTGTCCCTATGGGCAGAACCTACAATGAGCAGTTCTTC. This gives the protein CSVVPMGRTYNEQFF.

The CDR3 DNA reads as TGCGCCAGCAGCGTGGGACAGGGGACCTACGAGCAGTACTTC. This codes for CASSVGQGTYEQYF. This rearrangement joins TRBV4-1 to TRBJ2-7; 10 nucleotides line up with TRBD1. V lost 5 bases to trimming and J lost 2 bases; unmatched junction nucleotides: 3. Germline V gene sequence: CDR1 MGHRA, CDR2 YSYEKL. The CDR3 sequence is 14 residues long.

V is TRBV4-1 and J is TRBJ2-5; 9 positions match TRBD1. Unmatched junction bases numbered 1, after V lost 5 bases and J lost 3 bases. CDR3 length equals 13 residues. Germline values: CDR1 MGHRA, CDR2 YSYEKL. The CDR3 here is CASSWTGEETQYF. DNA for the CDR3: TGCGCCAGCAGCTGGACAGGGGAAGAGACCCAGTACTTC.

The V call is TRBV27, the J call TRBJ1-2, with 7 bases identical to TRBD1. The V gene's germline CDR1 is MNHEY and CDR2 SMNVEV (reference sequence). The CDR3 is 13 amino acids. Germline trimming cut 5 bases from V and 4 bases from J; bases unmatched to any gene: 4. As DNA, the CDR3 is TGTGCCAGCAGTCTCAGGGGGAGCTATGGCTACACCTTC. This sequence encodes CASSLRGSYGYTF.

The rearrangement uses TRBV28 and TRBJ2-3; 7 positions agree with TRBD1. The V gene's germline CDR1 is MDHEN and CDR2 SYDVKM. This CDR3 has 15 residues. Losses at the gene ends were 3 bases for V and 1 base for J; bases not matched to a gene: 4. CDR3 protein: CASSFEGGGTDTQYF. The CDR3 DNA is TGTGCCAGCAGTTTTGAAGGGGGCGGCACAGATACGCAGTATTTT.

This clone has only a few counts. V gene TRBV11-2 combines with J gene TRBJ2-6; TRBD1 agrees at 8 bases. Germline CDR1 and CDR2: SGHAT and FQNNGV. The CDR3 runs 18 residues. Trimming removed 5 bases from V and 2 bases from J; junction bases left unmatched: 11. CDR3 sequence reads: CASSPLGQGLAGANVLTF. For the CDR3, the DNA is TGTGCCAGCAGCCCCCTAGGACAGGGACTCGCTGGGGCCAACGTCCTGACTTTC.

This clone was seen more than once but under ten times. The chain joins TRBV27 to TRBJ2-4; TRBD1 is a possible D gene (5 bases). CDR3 length: 14 residues. With 4 bases removed from V and 0 bases from J, the gap between germline ends came to 7 bases. The germline V gene has CDR1 MNHEY and CDR2 SMNVEV (reference sequence). CDR3 region: CASSSDIAKNIQYF. As DNA, the CDR3 is TGTGCCAGCAGTTCGGACATAGCCAAAAACATTCAGTACTTC.

The V gene is TRBV5-1, the J gene TRBJ2-3; 9 bases align to TRBD2. The CDR3 is 16 residues long. In germline, CDR1 is SGHRS, CDR2 YFSETQ. The V gene end was trimmed by 10 bases and the J gene end by 2 bases; junction bases not matched to a gene: 14. CDR3 residues: CACALWSSGDTDTQYF. The CDR3 region has the DNA TGCGCCTGCGCTCTCTGGTCTAGCGGGGACACAGATACGCAGTATTTT.

This clone showed up just a few times. V and J are TRBV7-2 and TRBJ2-2; no clear D. Germline lookup yields CDR1 SGHTA and CDR2 FQGNSA. V was clipped by 5 bases and J by 0 bases, with 10 bases between them. This CDR3 spans 15 amino acids. The CDR3 DNA reads TGTGCCAGCAGCCTGACCCTTGCGAACACCGGGGAGCTGTTTTTT. Residues: CASSLTLANTGELFF.

This clone has just a few counts. J is TRBJ1-4 and V is TRBV14; no clear D. The CDR3 has 14 residues. Trimming took off 0 bases at V and 8 bases at J, with 10 bases between the two ends. Germline CDR1 SGHDN, CDR2 FVKESK. Here the CDR3 reads CASSQERVWEKLFF. The CDR3 DNA reads TGTGCCAGCAGCCAAGAAAGGGTTTGGGAAAAACTGTTTTTT. Drawing the rest from reference TRBV14 and TRBJ1-4, the complete variable domain is EAGVTQFPSHSVIEKGQTVTLRCDPISGHDNLYWYRRVMGKEIKFLLHFVKESKQDESGMPNNRFLAERTGGTYSTLKVQPAELEDSGVYFCASSQERVWEKLFFGSGTQLSVL.

This clone was recorded a few times. Distinct nucleotide sequences in the sample also encode this CDR3. As DNA, the CDR3 is TGTGCCAGCAGTTCCGGGACAAGATATGGCTACACCTTC. Protein sequence: CASSSGTRYGYTF. The chain uses TRBV7-2 and TRBJ1-2; perhaps TRBD1 as D (6 bases). V lost 6 bases and J lost 5, with 13 bases in between. Germline loops: CDR1 SGHTA, CDR2 FQGNSA. The CDR3 spans 13 residues.

This clone occurred a few times. The chain employs TRBV28 and TRBJ2-5, with D perhaps given as TRBD1 or TRBD2 (5 bases each). The CDR3 spans 13 residues. Trimming left V 7 bases short and J 2 bases short, with 11 bases between. Germline CDR1 and CDR2: MDHEN and SYDVKM. The CDR3 nucleotides read TGTGCCAGCACCCGAGGGGTGCAAGAGACCCAGTACTTC. This gives the protein CASTRGVQETQYF.

The V and J genes are TRBV6-5 and TRBJ2-1; possible D gene TRBD2, 6 bases. The CDR3 contains 16 residues. The germline V gene encodes CDR1 MNHEY and CDR2 SVGAGI. Trimming shortened V by 2 bases and J by 5 bases, and 16 bases separated the two germline ends. The CDR3 DNA is TGTGCCAGCAGTTACCCACCGGGAGAGAAGAACAATGAGCAGTTCTTC. Protein: CASSYPPGEKNNEQFF.

The sample holds a few counts of this clone. This rearrangement joins TRBV6-5 to TRBJ2-5, with 10 bases aligning to TRBD2. Germline CDR1 is MNHEY and CDR2 is SVGAGI. With 4 bases clipped from V and 5 bases from J, the junction kept 7 bases outside the gene matches. The CDR3 extends over 15 amino acids. CDR3 bases: TGTGCCAGCAGTTTGCAGCGGGGGGGCCGGGAGACCCAGTACTTC. Residues: CASSLQRGGRETQYF.

V gene TRBV18 combines with J gene TRBJ2-3; D might be TRBD1 (7 bases). Germline assignment: CDR1 KGHSH and CDR2 LQKENI. The CDR3 extends over 16 amino acids. The V end lost 3 bases, the J end lost 6 bases, and 19 bases lay between the germline ends. The CDR3 loop is CASSPPHGGGRDTQYF. CDR3 sequence (DNA): TGTGCCAGCTCACCCCCCCACGGAGGGGGCAGGGATACGCAGTATTTT.

This clone has more than one count but fewer than ten. The genes are TRBV6-5 and TRBJ2-4; 7 nucleotides agree with TRBD1. Trimming took 6 bases from V and 1 from J; bases not matched to a gene: 6. The CDR3 extends over 15 amino acids. The germline V gene encodes CDR1 MNHEY and CDR2 SVGAGI. As DNA, the CDR3 is TGTGCCAGCAGCCAGGGGGTTCCGGCCAAAAACATTCAGTACTTC. Protein sequence: CASSQGVPAKNIQYF.

The V gene is TRBV5-4, the J gene TRBJ1-2; D not resolved. Germline CDR1 SGHNT, CDR2 YYREEE (reference sequence). Between the trimmed V and J ends, which lost 1 base and 7 bases, there was a span of 14 bases. The CDR3 spans 14 residues. The CDR3 DNA is TGTGCCAGCAGCTTGTATCCGTCCCGCGGTGGCTACACCTTC. Its translation is CASSLYPSRGGYTF. Variable domain in full (rest from reference TRBV5-4 and TRBJ1-2): ETGVTQSPTHLIKTRGQQVTLRCSSQSGHNTVSWYQQALGQGPQFIFQYYREEENGRGNFPPRFSGLQFPNYSSELNVNALELDDSALYLCASSLYPSRGGYTFGSGTRLTVV.

In its sample, this clone was seen a few times. This chain links TRBV18 with TRBJ1-4; D gene unclear. Germline CDR1 KGHSH, CDR2 LQKENI. The CDR3 is 14 residues long. Between the trimmed V and J ends, which lost 3 bases and 6 bases, there was a span of 11 bases. CDR3 DNA sequence: TGTGCCAGCTCACCTCCGTCACGGGATGAAAAACTGTTTTTT. This gives the protein CASSPPSRDEKLFF. Full variable domain (remainder filled in from reference TRBV18 and TRBJ1-4): NAGVMQNPRHLVRRRGQEARLRCSPMKGHSHVYWYRQLPEEGLKFMVYLQKENIIDESGMPKERFSAEFPKEGPSILRIQQVVRGDSAAYFCASSPPSRDEKLFFGSGTQLSVL.

This clone was seen more than once but under ten times. Other nucleotide sequences in the sample specify the same CDR3. V usage is TRBV29-1 and J usage is TRBJ1-5, with D unresolved. This CDR3 is 12 amino acids long. Trimming shortened V by 4 bases and J by 1 base, and 5 bases separated the two germline ends. The germline CDR1 and CDR2 sequences are SQVTM and ANQGSEA. The CDR3 DNA is TGCAGCGTTGGAGAAAGCAATCAGCCCCAGCATTTT. This codes for CSVGESNQPQHF. The variable domain in full, completed from reference TRBV29-1 and TRBJ1-5, reads SAVISQKPSRDICQRGTSLTIQCQVDSQVTMMFWYRQQPGQSLTLIATANQGSEATYESGFVIDKFPISRPNLTFSTLTVSNMSPEDSSIYLCSVGESNQPQHFGDGTRLSIL.

This clone was seen a few times. This chain joins TRBV6-5 and TRBJ1-3; no definite D call. Germline V lookup: CDR1 MNHEY, CDR2 SVGAGI. Trimming took off 5 bases at V and 3 bases at J, with 11 bases between the two ends. This CDR3 has 14 residues. CDR3 sequence: CASSATRSGNTIYF. The CDR3 DNA follows: TGTGCCAGCAGTGCTACACGGAGTGGAAACACCATATATTTT.